This T cell receptor (beta chain) was sequenced for a study of T cell responses to AZD1222 COVID-19 vaccine. Here immunoSEQ multiplex PCR was the method, and the copy in TCRdb shows in-frame clones only, minus some. The sample shows 130,000 or so clones, about nine tenths of them seen only once. Comments on this clone: As yet, its antigen is unknown.

The study's findings and limits: In a largely white British group with more females than males, clonal diversity was possibly underestimated. Recipients of two AZD1222 doses showed rising Spike-specific TCR breadth and depth.

The sample consisted of peripheral blood, taken on day 0 of AZD1222 vaccination. The clonotype was recovered from an adult in good health.

Here the CDR3 DNA reads TGTGCCACCAGAGAGGGAGGGTCGGTCACTGAAGCTTTCTTT. Its protein product is CATREGGSVTEAFF. The chain employs TRBV24-1 and TRBJ1-1, with D unresolved. The CDR3 runs 14 residues. V was shortened by 7 bases and J by 4 bases, with 15 bases between the two germline ends. Germline CDR1 KGHDR, CDR2 SFDVKD.